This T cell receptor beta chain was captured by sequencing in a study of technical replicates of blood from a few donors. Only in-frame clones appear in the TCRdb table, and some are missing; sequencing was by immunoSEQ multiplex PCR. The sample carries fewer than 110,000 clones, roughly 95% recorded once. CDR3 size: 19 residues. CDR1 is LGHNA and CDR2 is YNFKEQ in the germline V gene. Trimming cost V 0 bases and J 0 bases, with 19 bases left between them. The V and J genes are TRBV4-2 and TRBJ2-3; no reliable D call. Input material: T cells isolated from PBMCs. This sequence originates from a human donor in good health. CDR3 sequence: CASSQDYDGHAGSTDTQYF. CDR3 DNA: TGTGCCAGCAGCCAAGATTACGATGGGCACGCTGGAAGCACAGATACGCAGTATTTT.